The clone carrying this TCR beta chain was found a few times. Its antigen is unidentified. The entry originates in a study of response to subunit inactivated influenza vaccine. Regarding the study as a whole: It was the authors' suggestion that each seasonal influenza vaccination recruits few new T cells.

CDR1 and CDR2 (germline): KGHDR, SFDVKD. The V gene end was trimmed by 8 bases and the J gene end by 0 bases; junction bases not matched to a gene: 9. CDR3 length equals 15 residues. TCRdb reprocessed the RT-PCR reads with MiXCR, giving one entry per CDR3 protein. The data contain 450,000 to 700,000 distinct CDR3 sequences, 12% to 15% of them singletons. The sample in question was PBMCs from blood, obtained roughly 12 days after vaccination. The genes are TRBV24-1 and TRBJ2-7, with 7 bases aligning to TRBD1. The TCR originated in a man over 45 who received an inactivated influenza vaccine. DNA for the CDR3: TGTGCCACCAAACTTGAGACAGGGAACTCCTACGAGCAGTACTTC. Protein product: CATKLETGNSYEQYF.